This TCR beta chain was identified in a study of neurological immune-mediated disorders. General observations from the study: Patients with HTLV-1-associated myelopathy had the highest level of TCR clonal expansion, whereas patients with multiple sclerosis had the lowest level, falling beneath the level found in healthy controls.

The authors made cDNA by 5'RACE with 10-nucleotide random UMIs. TCRdb re-called the 5' RACE reads through MiXCR, storing one row per CDR3 protein. The data show tens of thousands of distinct CDR3 sequences, around 13% seen once. Time point: longitudinal time-point 1 (baseline). Preparation of the unsorted libraries drew on 2 million PBMCs stored at -80 C. V was shortened by 7 bases and J by 5 bases, with 12 bases between the two germline ends. Germline V gene lookup returns CDR1 SQVTM and CDR2 ANQGSEA. The CDR3 runs 11 residues. This clonotype was seen at least ten times. The antigen remains undetermined.

The receptor was isolated from a female donor with HTLV-1-associated myelopathy (HAM/TSP). The chain joins TRBV29-1 to TRBJ2-7; tentatively, D is TRBD1 (6 bases). Sequencing used PBMCs. CDR3: CSATGQNEQYF. In nucleotides, the CDR3 is TGCAGCGCCACCGGACAGAACGAGCAGTACTTC.